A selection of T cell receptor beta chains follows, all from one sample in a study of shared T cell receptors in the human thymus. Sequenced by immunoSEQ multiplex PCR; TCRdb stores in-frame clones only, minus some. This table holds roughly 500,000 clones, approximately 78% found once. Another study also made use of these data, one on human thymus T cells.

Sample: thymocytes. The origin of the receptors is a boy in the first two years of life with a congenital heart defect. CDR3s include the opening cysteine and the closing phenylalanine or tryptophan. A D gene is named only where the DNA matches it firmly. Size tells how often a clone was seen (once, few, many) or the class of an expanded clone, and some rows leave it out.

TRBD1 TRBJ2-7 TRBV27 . TGTGCCAGCAGTTTTTCAGGGGGATACGAGCAGTACTTC CASSFSGGYEQYF
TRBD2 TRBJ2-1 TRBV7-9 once TGTGCCAGCAGCTTAGAAAGACTAGCGGGTTTCGGGCAGTTCTTC CASSLERLAGFGQFF
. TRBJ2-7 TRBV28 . TGTGCCAGCAGTTTATTAGCGGATACCTACGAGCAGTACTTC CASSLLADTYEQYF
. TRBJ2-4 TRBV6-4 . TGTGCCAGCAGTGATCCGAGTTCCAAAAACATTCAGTACTTC CASSDPSSKNIQYF
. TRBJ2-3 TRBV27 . TGTGCCAGCAGTTTACGCCGGGACGGGGGAGATACGCAGTATTTT CASSLRRDGGDTQYF
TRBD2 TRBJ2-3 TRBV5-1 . TGCGCCAGCAGCTTCTTCGGACTAGCGGACACAGATACGCAGTATTTT CASSFFGLADTDTQYF
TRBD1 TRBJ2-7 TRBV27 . TGTGCCAGCAGTTTAACGGGGACAGGGAAGGGGGTCGCCTCCTACGAGCAGTACTTC CASSLTGTGKGVASYEQYF
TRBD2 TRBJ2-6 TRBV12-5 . TGTGCTAGTGGTTTGGTACCTTTTTCTAGCGGGAGGACCTCTGGGGCCAACGTCCTGACTTTC CASGLVPFSSGRTSGANVLTF
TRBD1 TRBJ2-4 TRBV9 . TGTGCCAGCAGCGTAGAGAACAGGGGGTCCAAAAACATTCAGTACTTC CASSVENRGSKNIQYF
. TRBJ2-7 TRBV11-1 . TGTGCCAGCAGCTCGGGGGGCGTTCTATACGAGCAGTACTTC CASSSGGVLYEQYF
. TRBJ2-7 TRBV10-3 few TGTGCCATCAGTGAGTCGCAGGGCTGGGGCTACGAGCAGTACTTC CAISESQGWGYEQYF
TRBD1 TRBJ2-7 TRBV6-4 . TGTGCCAGCAAAGTCTGCCCCCAGGGACAGGCGGACGAGCAGTACTTC CASKVCPQGQADEQYF
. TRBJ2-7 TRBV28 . TGTGCCAGCAGCCCTGGGGGCAGGGCACTCTACGAGCAGTACTTC CASSPGGRALYEQYF
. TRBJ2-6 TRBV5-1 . TGCGCCAGCAGCTTGGCCAGGTTTACAGACGGGGCCAACGTCCTGACTTTC CASSLARFTDGANVLTF
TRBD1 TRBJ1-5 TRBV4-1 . TGCGCCAGCAGCCAAGATCTGACAGGGGACCAGCCCCAGCATTTT CASSQDLTGDQPQHF
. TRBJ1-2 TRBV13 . TGTGCCAGCGGGGGGGAGGGTCGAGACTATGGCTACACCTTC CASGGEGRDYGYTF
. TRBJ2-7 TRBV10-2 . TGCGCCAGCACCGCGAGCGGCCAAGGAATTTACGAGCAGTACTTC CASTASGQGIYEQYF
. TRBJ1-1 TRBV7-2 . TGTGCCAGCAGCCCCGTAATGCATCCGGTGACAAACACTGAAGCTTTCTTT CASSPVMHPVTNTEAFF
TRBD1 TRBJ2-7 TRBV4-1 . TGCGCCAGCAGCCAAGCCCGACAGGGCCCCCCCTCCTACGAGCAGTACTTC CASSQARQGPPSYEQYF
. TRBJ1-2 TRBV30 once TGTGCCTGGAGATCACGGGGACACCCACTTTATGGCTACACCTTC CAWRSRGHPLYGYTF
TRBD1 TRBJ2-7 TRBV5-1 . TGCGCCAGCAGCTTGGGCCGACAGGGGGCCCACGAGCAGTACTTC CASSLGRQGAHEQYF
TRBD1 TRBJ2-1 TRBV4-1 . TGCGCCAGCAGCCAAGATCCGACAGGGGGAAGGCCCCAGTTCTTC CASSQDPTGGRPQFF
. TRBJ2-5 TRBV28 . TGTGCCAGCAGTTCCTTGTACCAAGAGACCCAGTACTTC CASSSLYQETQYF
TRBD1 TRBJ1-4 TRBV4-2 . TGTGCCAGCAGCCACCACCAAGAGGGACAGGGGAATGAAAAACTGTTTTTT CASSHHQEGQGNEKLFF
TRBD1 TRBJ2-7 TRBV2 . TGTGCCAGCATTCCCGGGACAGGACTCTCCTACGAGCAGTACTTC CASIPGTGLSYEQYF
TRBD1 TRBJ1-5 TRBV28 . TGTGCCAGCAGTTTATCGGACAGGGGCAATCAGCCCCAGCATTTT CASSLSDRGNQPQHF
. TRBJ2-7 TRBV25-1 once TGTGCCAGCAGTGAATGGGAGGGAGGGGGAGAGCAGTACTTC CASSEWEGGGEQYF
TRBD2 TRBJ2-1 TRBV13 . TGTGCCAGCAGCTTAGGGGGAGGCGGGGGGGCCCTCAATGAGCAGTTCTTC CASSLGGGGGALNEQFF
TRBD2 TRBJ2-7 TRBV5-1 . TGCGCCAGCAGCTACGCTAGCGGGAGGCGCCACGAGCAGTACTTC CASSYASGRRHEQYF
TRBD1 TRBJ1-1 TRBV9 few TGTGCCAGCAGCGTGAAGGGGGCGCCGAACACTGAAGCTTTCTTT CASSVKGAPNTEAFF
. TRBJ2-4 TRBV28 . TGTGCCAGCAGTTCCGGCGGGAACATTCAGTACTTC CASSSGGNIQYF
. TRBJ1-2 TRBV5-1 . TGCGCCAGCAGCTTGGATGGGACCGGGAGGAACTATGGCTACACCTTC CASSLDGTGRNYGYTF